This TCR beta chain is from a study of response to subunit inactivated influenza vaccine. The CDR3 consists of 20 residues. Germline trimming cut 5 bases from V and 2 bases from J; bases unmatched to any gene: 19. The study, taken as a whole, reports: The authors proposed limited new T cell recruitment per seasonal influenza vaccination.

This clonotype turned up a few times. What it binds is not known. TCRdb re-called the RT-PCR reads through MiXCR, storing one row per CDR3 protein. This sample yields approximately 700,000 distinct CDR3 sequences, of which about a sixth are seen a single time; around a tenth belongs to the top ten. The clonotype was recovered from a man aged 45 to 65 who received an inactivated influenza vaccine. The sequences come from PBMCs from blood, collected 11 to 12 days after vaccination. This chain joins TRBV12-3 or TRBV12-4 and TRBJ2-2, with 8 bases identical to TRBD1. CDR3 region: CASSMTGAPQKAANTGELFF. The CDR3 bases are TGTGCCAGCAGTATGACAGGGGCACCTCAAAAGGCCGCTAACACCGGGGAGCTGTTTTTT.